This T cell receptor beta chain was observed in a study of early stage breast cancer tumors. Study-level results: Unsorted bulk genomic DNA sequencing lacked pairing and functional marker data. Commonly generated sequences made up most enriched TCRB sequences shared between patients.

Using immunoSEQ multiplex PCR, the repertoire was profiled, and TCRdb retains in-frame clones only, with some absent. The sample includes around 41,000 clones, roughly 69% of them seen just once. About this clone: Antigen specificity is unknown.

Sequencing input: blood. The receptor comes from a person aged 45-60 years with breast cancer.

The CDR3 sequence is CASSSGQGGNTQYF. CDR3 sequence (DNA): TGCGCCAGCAGCTCGGGACAGGGGGGAAATACGCAGTATTTT. V and J are TRBV5-1 and TRBJ2-3, with 11 positions matching TRBD1. This CDR3 spans 14 amino acids. Germline CDR1 and CDR2: SGHRS and YFSETQ. The J segment lost 7 bases and the V segment lost 3 bases, leaving 4 bases of the junction unmatched. Full variable domain (remainder filled in from reference TRBV5-1 and TRBJ2-3): KAGVTQTPRYLIKTRGQQVTLSCSPISGHRSVSWYQQTPGQGLQFLFEYFSETQRNKGNFPGRFSGRQFSNSRSEMNVSTLELGDSALYLCASSSGQGGNTQYFGPGTRLTVL.